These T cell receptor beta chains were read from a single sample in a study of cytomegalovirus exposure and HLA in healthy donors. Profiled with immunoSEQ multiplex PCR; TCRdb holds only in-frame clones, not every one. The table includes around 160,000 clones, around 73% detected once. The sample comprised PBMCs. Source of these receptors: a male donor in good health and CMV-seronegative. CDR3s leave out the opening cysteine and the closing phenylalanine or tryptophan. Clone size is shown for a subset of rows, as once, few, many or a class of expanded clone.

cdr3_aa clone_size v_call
ASSVTSGGYNEQF NA TRBV9
ASSMGQGLETQY NA TRBV19
ASSLTRGTEAF once TRBV13
ASSSTGQVYGYT once TRBV7-8
SVEETPPGTQY once TRBV29-1
ASSGTGPNEQF NA TRBV28
ASSSGSSGPVYNEQF NA TRBV5-4
ASSLLGQGIANTIY few TRBV5-6
ASSLLSNRPGHEQY once TRBV5-1
ASSLTNTGELF NA TRBV7-3
ASSLEGTGDYNEQF NA TRBV7-9
ASSLGTGMNTEAF NA TRBV5-1
ASSSGTGNEQF NA TRBV7-2
ASSPRGSGPNTGELF NA TRBV5-4
ASSLASVRELARNTGELF NA TRBV7-6
AISEDFWEGRNTIY once TRBV10-3
ASSSPGIGGELF NA TRBV28
ASRVAPGQHNEQF NA TRBV5-1
ASSTSGSAYEQY few TRBV2
ASSHFALTGELF NA TRBV7-6
ASSSPGLGSPLH NA TRBV7-2
ASSPSGEGSYGYT NA TRBV7-8
ASSNSLGRGTEAF NA TRBV21-1
ASSPQLNRGGFTGELF NA TRBV28
ASSDRGNNSPLH NA TRBV19
ATAGTGGTDTQY NA TRBV6-5
ASSLAQGEQY NA TRBV5-1
ASRPPGLAGKETQY once TRBV2
ASSPGQGAGDTQY NA TRBV6-5
ASSPGGIGNTIY NA TRBV28
ASSRQGNSYEQY once TRBV6-5
ASRLSGTTDTQY NA TRBV5-1
ASSTGQGIAGELF NA TRBV5-1
ASSEMGARGEQF NA TRBV6-1
ASSSPLLGLEDTQY NA TRBV5-1
ASSSLAGNSYEQY NA TRBV11-1
ASSDDYTYEQY NA TRBV18
ASSQGGLPYEQY NA TRBV4-2
AIITYEQY NA TRBV10-1
ASSLTGSNTEAF NA TRBV11-2
ASSPTSGEYEQY NA TRBV18
ASNPSSGRPSTDTQY NA TRBV5-1
ASSLYGVREKLF once TRBV5-1
ASSPRPGGYTEAF NA TRBV27
ASSTGQGASNSPLH NA TRBV9
ASSLLAGSEQF NA TRBV6-1
ASRTTGGLNEQF NA TRBV6-1
ASSDPTSGGTDTQY NA TRBV25-1
ASSPGTGLETQY NA TRBV5-1
ASSLSIYEQF NA TRBV5-6
ASSTGSSYNSPLH NA TRBV9